Below, 17 T cell receptor beta chains from the same sample are listed, as sequenced in a study of tissue T cells after allogeneic stem cell transplantation. The data were produced by immunoSEQ multiplex PCR, yet TCRdb's version contains in-frame clones alone and is incomplete. The sample holds approximately 47,000 clones, around 73% seen once. The sample taken for sequencing was sorted cells pooled from one or two spleens. These receptors all stem from a pool of C57BL/6 mice in good health.

Of note for this clone: Germline and genes: mouse. The read finishes 1 residue shy of the CDR3 end, and the germline J gene is used to complete it. The J gene is TRBJ1-4, the V gene TRBV19, with 8 bases matching TRBD1. The CDR3 extends over 14 amino acids. Germline V lookup: CDR1 FNHDT, CDR2 SITEND (reference sequence). V lost 5 bases to trimming and J lost 2 bases; unmatched junction nucleotides: 2. This chain's CDR3 is CASRRQGSNERLFF. The sequenced CDR3 bases are TGTGCCAGCAGGAGACAGGGGTCCAACGAAAGATTATTT.

This clone occurred once. The gene names here belong to mouse. Read coverage stops 1 residue before the CDR3 terminus; the germline J gene supplies the remainder. This chain joins TRBV29 and TRBJ1-5, with a tentative D call TRBD1 (5 bases). Germline V CDR1 and CDR2: MSHET, SYDVDS. V was clipped by 4 bases and J by 1 base, with 5 bases between them. This CDR3 is built from 13 residues. Incomplete CDR3 DNA: TGTGCTAGCAGTTGGGACAACAACCAGGCTCCGCTT. This encodes CASSWDNNQAPL. The CDR3 in its entirety is CASSWDNNQAPLF.

As to this clone: Gene and germline names: mouse. The read ends 1 residue shy of where the CDR3 ends; the end is completed using the germline J gene. The chain uses TRBV13-2 and TRBJ2-5, with D possibly matching TRBD2 (6 bases). The CDR3 sequence is 17 residues long. The ends were cut back, 0 bases at V and 1 base at J, with 15 bases in the middle. The germline CDR1 and CDR2 sequences are NNHNN and SYGAGS (reference sequence). CDR3 residues: CASGDAGWGLDQDTQYF. The DNA read from the CDR3 is TGTGCCAGCGGTGATGCGGGCTGGGGCCTTGACCAAGACACCCAGTAC.

As for this clone: Gene names are mouse gene names. The CDR3 end lies 1 residue beyond the end of the read and is filled in from the germline J gene. The chain combines TRBV3 with TRBJ2-4, with D possibly matching TRBD1 (6 bases). Deletions cut 5 bases from V and 0 bases from J, with 9 bases between. The CDR3 sequence is 14 residues long. CDR1 and CDR2 (germline): SNHLY, FYNGKV (reference sequence). Here the CDR3 reads CASSRTASQNTLYF. The sequenced CDR3 bases are TGTGCCAGCAGCCGGACAGCTAGTCAAAACACCTTGTAC.

This clone was found a few times. Gene and germline names: mouse. The read terminates 1 residue ahead of where the CDR3 ends, so the germline J gene completes it. The chain recombines TRBV24 with TRBJ2-7; 13 positions match TRBD2. The germline V gene encodes CDR1 KGHTA and CDR2 FRNEEI. The CDR3 loop spans 14 amino acids. The trim removed 2 bases at V and 6 bases at J, leaving 1 base unmatched. CDR3 sequence: CASSLGTGGVEQYF. The DNA read from the CDR3 is TGTGCCAGCAGTCTGGGGACTGGGGGGGTTGAACAGTAC.

Of note for this clone: Mouse gene names apply. Read sequence stops 1 residue before the CDR3 end, and the germline J gene provides the missing end. The V and J genes are TRBV31 and TRBJ2-4; 10 bases agree with TRBD2. V gave up 0 bases and J gave up 0 bases; unmatched junction bases: 3. Germline CDR1 and CDR2: GKSSPN and SITVG. CDR3 length: 16 residues. CDR3 sequence reads: CAWSLDWGESQNTLYF. The sequenced CDR3 bases are TGTGCCTGGAGTCTAGACTGGGGGGAAAGTCAAAACACCTTGTAC.

On this clone: All gene names here are mouse names. The read gets to within 1 residue of the CDR3 end, and the germline J gene fills in the rest. V is TRBV24 and J is TRBJ2-2; 12 bases map to TRBD2. The CDR3 sequence is 16 residues long. Germline V gene sequence: CDR1 KGHTA, CDR2 FRNEEI. V dropped 4 bases and J dropped 1; count of bases not matched to a gene: 1. Partial CDR3 DNA: TGTGCCAGCAGTCGGACTGGGGGGGGAAACACCGGGCAGCTCTAC. Protein product: CASSRTGGGNTGQLY. The entire CDR3 sequence reads CASSRTGGGNTGQLYF.

Comment on this clone: Each gene name is a mouse one. The read comes to an end 1 residue before the CDR3 does, leaving the germline J gene to fill in the end. This chain uses TRBV2 with TRBJ2-3; maybe TRBD1 (5 bases). This CDR3 comprises 16 residues. From germline, CDR1 is LGHNA and CDR2 YSYQKL. V lost 2 bases, J lost 0 bases, and 12 bases lay in between. The CDR3 protein is CASSQLDRTSAETLYF. Partial CDR3 DNA: TGTGCCAGCAGCCAACTCGACAGAACTAGTGCAGAAACGCTGTAT.

A note on this clone: Any gene name here is a mouse gene name. The CDR3 end lies 1 residue beyond the end of the read and is filled in from the germline J gene. This chain links TRBV16 with TRBJ2-3, with TRBD2 identical over 8 bases. J gave up 2 bases and V 1 base, and 2 bases lay outside the gene matches. Germline CDR1 SGHSA, CDR2 FRNQAP. The CDR3 is 15 residues long. The CDR3 region is CASSLGGGVAETLYF. CDR3 bases read: TGTGCAAGCAGCTTAGGTGGGGGGGTTGCAGAAACGCTGTAT.

Points on this clone: Gene names are mouse gene names. The CDR3 end falls 1 residue outside the read, so it is completed with the germline J gene. This chain links TRBV31 with TRBJ2-5, with TRBD2 matching 10 bases. The ends lost 0 bases at V and 6 bases at J; junction bases unmatched: 6. The CDR3 totals 15 residues. Germline-derived CDR1 and CDR2 are GKSSPN and SITVG. The CDR3 here is CAWSLDSGGADTQYF. The covered CDR3 bases are TGTGCCTGGAGTCTAGATTCTGGGGGGGCGGACACCCAGTAC.

On this clone itself: Each gene name is a mouse one. The read comes to an end 1 residue before the CDR3 does, leaving the germline J gene to fill in the end. The V gene is TRBV13-1, the J gene TRBJ1-2, with D tentatively TRBD1 (5 bases). This CDR3 has 13 residues. Germline V gene sequence: CDR1 NSHNY, CDR2 SYGAGN. Trimming pared 1 base from V and 2 bases from J, leaving 6 bases between. The sequenced part of the CDR3 DNA is TGTGCCAGCAGTGATCCAGGGAACTCCGACTACACC. The encoded protein is CASSDPGNSDYT. The CDR3 as a whole reads CASSDPGNSDYTF.

Worth noting for this clone: Gene names are the mouse ones. Sequencing ends 1 residue short of the CDR3 end; the germline J gene provides the rest. The chain employs TRBV15 and TRBJ2-7; either TRBD1 or TRBD2 may supply D (5 bases each). Germline CDR1 reads SGHND; CDR2 reads FRSKSL. The CDR3 runs to 14 residues. Deletions cut 2 bases from V and 0 bases from J, with 8 bases between. The CDR3 bases that were read are TGTGCCAGCAGTTTATTCGGGGGCTCCTATGAACAGTAC. It translates to CASSLFGGSYEQY. From start to end, the CDR3 is CASSLFGGSYEQYF.

Concerning this clone: Gene names are the mouse ones. The DNA ends 1 residue before the CDR3 does, and the rest of the CDR3 is filled in from the germline J gene. The chain couples TRBV1 to TRBJ1-2, with 7 bases matching TRBD1. V shed 0 bases and J 5 bases; nucleotides not matched to a gene: 6. The CDR3 covers 15 residues. Looked up from germline, CDR1 is NSQYPW and CDR2 is LRSPGD (reference sequence). CDR3 residues: CTCSADKGARSDYTF. The CDR3 DNA, read in part, is TGCACCTGCAGTGCAGATAAGGGGGCGAGGTCCGACTACACC. The full variable domain, with the rest looked up from reference TRBV1 and TRBJ1-2, is VTLLEQNPRWRLVPRGQAVNLRCILKNSQYPWMSWYQQDLQKQLQWLFTLRSPGDKEVKSLPGADYLATRVTDTELRLQVANMSQGRTLYCTCSADKGARSDYTFGSGTRLLVI.

This clone has just a few counts. The genes are named according to mouse. Coverage ceases 1 residue before the CDR3 finishes, and the germline J gene fills in the end. This chain joins TRBV19 and TRBJ2-2; no reliable D call. The length of the CDR3 is 12 residues. CDR1 is FNHDT and CDR2 is SITEND in the germline V gene (reference sequence). V shed 6 bases and J shed 1 base, with 4 bases lying between them. The CDR3 DNA, read in part, is TGTGCCAGCACAAGAAACACCGGGCAGCTCTAC. It specifies CASTRNTGQLY. In full, the CDR3 reads CASTRNTGQLYF. The variable domain in full, with the rest retrieved from reference TRBV19 and TRBJ2-2, is GGIITQTPKFLIGQEGQKLTLKCQQNFNHDTMYWYRQDSGKGLRLIYYSITENDLQKGDLSEGYDASREKKSSFSLTVTSAQKNEMAVFLCASTRNTGQLYFGEGSKLTVL.

Concerning this clone: Germline and genes here are mouse. The read terminates 1 residue before the CDR3 end, so the remaining end is supplied by the germline J gene. The chain is built from TRBV13-3 and TRBJ2-5; D is undetermined. This CDR3 has 15 residues. CDR1 is NNHDY, CDR2 SYVADS, per germline. V gave up 1 base and J gave up 0 bases, with 9 bases separating them. CDR3 protein: CASSDMGYNQDTQYF. The DNA read from the CDR3 is TGTGCCAGCAGTGATATGGGCTATAACCAAGACACCCAGTAC.

For this clone: The gene names given are mouse names. CDR3 sequence reads: CASGENISQNTLYF. The covered CDR3 bases are TGTGCCAGCGGTGAAAACATTAGTCAAAACACCTTGTAC. The chain links TRBV13-2 to TRBJ2-4, with D unresolved. The read comes to an end 1 residue before the CDR3 does, leaving the germline J gene to fill in the end. This CDR3 is built from 14 residues. The V end lost 2 bases, the J end lost 0 bases, and 7 bases lay between the germline ends. CDR1 and CDR2 (germline): NNHNN, SYGAGS (reference sequence).

As for this clone: Genes here carry mouse names. The CDR3 reads CASSLRTGSAETLYF. Incomplete CDR3 DNA: TGTGCCAGCAGCCTCCGGACAGGGAGTGCAGAAACGCTGTAT. The chain is built from TRBV5 and TRBJ2-3; TRBD1 matches at 8 bases. From the germline J gene comes the end of the CDR3, since the read stops 1 residue before it. CDR1 is LGHNA, CDR2 YNLKQL, per germline (reference sequence). CDR3 length: 15 amino acids. The V segment lost 4 bases and the J segment 0 bases; nucleotides outside the gene matches: 3.